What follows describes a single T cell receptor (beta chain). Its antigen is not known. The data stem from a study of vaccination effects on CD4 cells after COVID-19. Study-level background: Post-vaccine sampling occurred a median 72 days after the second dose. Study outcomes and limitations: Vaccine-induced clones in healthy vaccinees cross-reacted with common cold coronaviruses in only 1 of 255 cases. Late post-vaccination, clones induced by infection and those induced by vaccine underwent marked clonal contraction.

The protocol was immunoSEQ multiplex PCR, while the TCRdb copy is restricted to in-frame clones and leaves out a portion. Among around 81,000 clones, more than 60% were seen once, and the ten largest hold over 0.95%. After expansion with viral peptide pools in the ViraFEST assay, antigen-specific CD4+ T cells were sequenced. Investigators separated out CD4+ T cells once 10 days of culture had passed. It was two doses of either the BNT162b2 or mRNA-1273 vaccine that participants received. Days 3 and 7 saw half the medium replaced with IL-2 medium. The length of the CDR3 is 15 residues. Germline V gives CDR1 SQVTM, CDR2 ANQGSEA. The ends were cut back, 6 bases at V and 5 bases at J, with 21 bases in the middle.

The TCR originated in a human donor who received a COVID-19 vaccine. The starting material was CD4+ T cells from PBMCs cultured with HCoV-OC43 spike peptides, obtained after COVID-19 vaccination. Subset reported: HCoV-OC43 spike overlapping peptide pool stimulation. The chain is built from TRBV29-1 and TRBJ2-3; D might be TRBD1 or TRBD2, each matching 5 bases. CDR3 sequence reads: CSVLPGQGMRDTQYF. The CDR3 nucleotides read TGCAGCGTCCTCCCGGGGCAGGGAATGAGAGATACGCAGTATTTT.